The 17 T cell receptor beta chains in this list originate from one sample, sequenced in a study of identifying expanded T cells in peripheral blood. Here immunoSEQ multiplex PCR was the method, and the copy in TCRdb shows in-frame clones only, minus some. Of around 90,000 clones detected, about 87% appear once; the ten largest clones hold roughly 4.2%. The sample consisted of blood. The receptors were sampled from a person between 18 and 69 years old in good health.

The rearrangement uses TRBV28 and TRBJ2-5, with TRBD2 identical over 8 bases. V dropped 7 bases and J dropped 4; count of bases not matched to a gene: 11. CDR3 length: 15 amino acids. Germline V lookup: CDR1 MDHEN, CDR2 SYDVKM. The CDR3 nucleotides read TGTGCCAGCATGGGGGAGGCGGGGGGCAGAGAGACCCAGTACTTC. Translated, it gives CASMGEAGGRETQYF.

The rearrangement joins TRBV6-5 to TRBJ2-5; D is uncertain. Germline CDR1 reads MNHEY; CDR2 reads SVGAGI. Trimming pared 6 bases from V and 5 bases from J, leaving 19 bases between. This CDR3 region has 15 residues. CDR3 sequence (DNA): TGTGCCAGCAGAACGTCTGGGAATACGCGGGAGACCCAGTACTTC. The encoded protein is CASRTSGNTRETQYF.

This sequence joins TRBV6-6 and TRBJ2-1; 7 nucleotides align to TRBD1. The CDR3 is 14 residues long. The V segment lost 6 bases and the J segment 2 bases; nucleotides outside the gene matches: 4. In germline, CDR1 is MNHNY, CDR2 SVGAGI (reference sequence). CDR3 in DNA: TGTGCCAGCAGCCGTGACAGGGCCTACAATGAGCAGTTCTTC. Protein: CASSRDRAYNEQFF.

This chain connects TRBV28 to TRBJ1-5; 11 bases fit TRBD1. Germline V gene sequence: CDR1 MDHEN, CDR2 SYDVKM. V lost 6 bases, J lost 4 bases, and 11 bases stayed unmatched. The CDR3 totals 17 residues. The CDR3 protein is CASRRITGTGGNQPQHF. CDR3 DNA: TGTGCCAGCAGGAGGATTACCGGGACAGGGGGTAATCAGCCCCAGCATTTT.

The chain employs TRBV6-1 and TRBJ2-1; 10 bases align to TRBD1. The CDR3 length is 15 residues. Germline lookup yields CDR1 MNHNS and CDR2 SASEGT. Trimming took 5 bases from V and 6 from J; bases not matched to a gene: 7. CDR3 sequence reads: CASSTTGGAFNEQFF. CDR3 bases: TGTGCCAGCAGTACGACAGGGGGCGCGTTCAATGAGCAGTTCTTC.

J is TRBJ1-5 and V is TRBV5-1, with a weak D call TRBD1 (5 bases). The CDR3 length is 13 residues. Germline assignment: CDR1 SGHRS and CDR2 YFSETQ. The V end was cut by 3 bases, the J end by 3 bases, with 7 bases between. The CDR3 loop reads CASSSGLNQPQHF. CDR3 in DNA: TGCGCCAGCAGCTCGGGGCTCAATCAGCCCCAGCATTTT.

This rearrangement joins TRBV28 to TRBJ2-3; D is undetermined. The germline V gene encodes CDR1 MDHEN and CDR2 SYDVKM. The V and J ends lost 8 bases and 1 base respectively, with 19 bases between them. The CDR3 extends over 16 amino acids. The CDR3 DNA sequence: TGTGCCAGCCCAAGCAAAATGGGCCAGCGCACAGATACGCAGTATTTT. This gives the protein CASPSKMGQRTDTQYF.

This chain uses TRBV6-4 with TRBJ2-2, with D perhaps TRBD1 or TRBD2 (5 bases each). The CDR3 runs 16 residues. Per germline, CDR1 MRHNA and CDR2 SNTAGT. Deletions cut 5 bases from V and 0 bases from J, with 13 bases between. This CDR3 reads CASSPTGQSNTGELFF. As DNA, the CDR3 is TGTGCCAGCAGTCCAACGGGGCAGTCGAACACCGGGGAGCTGTTTTTT.

This clone showed up just a few times. The chain recombines TRBV6-1 with TRBJ2-3, with 9 bases identical to TRBD2. Trimming cost V 4 bases and J 5 bases; bases outside gene matches: 7. Germline CDR1 MNHNS, CDR2 SASEGT. The CDR3 sequence is 15 residues long. The CDR3 sequence is CASSGAGGQQDTQYF. The CDR3 DNA follows: TGTGCCAGCAGTGGGGCGGGGGGGCAGCAAGATACGCAGTATTTT.

In this sample, this clone turned up a few times. The chain recombines TRBV5-4 with TRBJ1-3, with unresolved D. Between the trimmed V and J ends, which lost 3 bases and 4 bases, there was a span of 8 bases. The CDR3 has 13 amino acids. CDR1 SGHNT and CDR2 YYREEE come from the germline V gene (reference sequence). This CDR3 is CASSSRPGNTIYF. DNA for the CDR3: TGTGCCAGCAGCTCAAGGCCAGGAAACACCATATATTTT.

This clone has more than one count but fewer than ten. The V and J genes are TRBV4-1 and TRBJ2-3, with 9 nucleotides matching TRBD1. From germline, CDR1 is MGHRA and CDR2 YSYEKL. This CDR3 has 18 residues. Trimming cost V 2 bases and J 2 bases; bases outside gene matches: 11. This CDR3 reads CASSQNPPGTGITDTQYF. CDR3 DNA: TGCGCCAGCAGCCAAAATCCACCTGGGACAGGGATCACAGATACGCAGTATTTT.

V usage is TRBV27 and J usage is TRBJ2-5, with 10 bases identical to TRBD1. The CDR3 length is 15 residues. V was clipped by 5 bases and J by 5 bases; unmatched bases: 8. Germline V CDR1 and CDR2: MNHEY, SMNVEV (reference sequence). DNA for the CDR3: TGTGCCAGCAGTATACGACAGGGGGCGCTTGAGACCCAGTACTTC. As protein: CASSIRQGALETQYF.

The rearrangement uses TRBV6-1 and TRBJ2-7, with D hard to call. CDR3 length: 15 residues. Between the trimmed V and J ends, which lost 4 bases and 2 bases, there was a span of 15 bases. Germline CDR1 reads MNHNS; CDR2 reads SASEGT. CDR3 coding DNA: TGTGCCAGCAGTGCGGCAGCGCTTTTAACCTACGAGCAGTACTTC. Translated: CASSAAALLTYEQYF.

V is TRBV11-1 and J is TRBJ1-5; D is unclear. The CDR3 sequence is 15 residues long. Germline V gene data show CDR1 as SGHAT and CDR2 as FQDESV (reference sequence). V shed 1 base and J shed 3 bases, with 10 bases lying between them. In nucleotides, the CDR3 is TGTGCCAGCAGCTTAGGCGCGGGATACAATCAGCCCCAGCATTTT. This gives the protein CASSLGAGYNQPQHF. Together with reference TRBV11-1 and TRBJ1-5, the CDR3 gives the full variable domain: EAEVAQSPRYKITEKSQAVAFWCDPISGHATLYWYRQILGQGPELLVQFQDESVVDDSQLPKDRFSAERLKGVDSTLKIQPAELGDSAMYLCASSLGAGYNQPQHFGDGTRLSIL.

As regards this clone: Other nucleotide sequences from this sample produce the same CDR3. CDR3 loop: CANAGGGGNYGYTF. The CDR3 DNA sequence: TGTGCCAACGCGGGGGGGGGCGGGAACTATGGCTACACCTTC. J is TRBJ1-2 and V is TRBV10-3, with D tentatively TRBD1 (6 bases). CDR3 length: 14 amino acids. V lost 10 bases and J 2 bases, leaving 17 bases between the germline ends. CDR1 is ENHRY and CDR2 is SYGVKD in the germline V gene.

This sequence joins TRBV30 and TRBJ1-1, with D unresolved. This CDR3 is built from 13 residues. The germline gives CDR1 GTSNPN, CDR2 SVGIG (reference sequence). With 0 bases removed from V and 6 bases from J, the gap between germline ends came to 11 bases. The CDR3 coding sequence is TGTGCCTGGAGTGTACGGAGGGAAGCTGAAGCTTTCTTT. Translated, it gives CAWSVRREAEAFF. The complete variable domain, with remaining parts taken from reference TRBV30 and TRBJ1-1, reads SQTIHQWPATLVQPVGSPLSLECTVEGTSNPNLYWYRQAAGRGLQLLFYSVGIGQISSEVPQNLSASRPQDRQFILSSKKLLLSDSGFYLCAWSVRREAEAFFGQGTRLTVV.

J is TRBJ1-5 and V is TRBV7-2; tentatively, D is TRBD1 (6 bases). CDR1 is SGHTA and CDR2 is FQGNSA in the germline V gene. The length of the CDR3 is 13 residues. V lost 5 bases to trimming and J lost 9 bases, with 14 bases between them. CDR3 in amino acids: CASSPGVSRPQHF. CDR3 in DNA: TGTGCCAGCAGCCCAGGGGTCTCTCGGCCCCAGCATTTT.